Presented here are 17 T cell receptor beta chains from one specimen sequenced in a study of neurological immune-mediated disorders. Each CDR3 protein is one row after TCRdb ran MiXCR on the 5' RACE reads. This table holds around 83,000 distinct CDR3 sequences, roughly 13% found once. Source material: PBMCs. These receptors were obtained from a woman in her 50s in good health.

This clonotype was detected ten times or more. The chain combines TRBV20-1 with TRBJ1-3; TRBD1 might be the D (5 bases). Trimming stripped 5 bases from V and 2 bases from J, with 13 bases between. Germline V lookup: CDR1 DFQATT, CDR2 SNEGSKA (reference sequence). This CDR3 comprises 14 residues. The CDR3 region has the DNA TGCAGTGCTTCAAAAGAAGGGGCTGGAAACACCATATATTTT. It translates to CSASKEGAGNTIYF.

This clonotype was found many times. The rearrangement uses TRBV27 and TRBJ2-7, with TRBD1 matching over 7 bases. V shed 5 bases and J 2 bases; nucleotides not matched to a gene: 12. The CDR3 consists of 16 residues. Per germline, CDR1 MNHEY and CDR2 SMNVEV (reference sequence). In DNA form, the CDR3 reads TGTGCCAGCAGTCCCGACCTCAGACAGGGTGCCTACGAGCAGTACTTC. Protein sequence: CASSPDLRQGAYEQYF.

This clonotype appeared many times. The chain has TRBV29-1 and TRBJ2-3; 9 nucleotides agree with TRBD2. The V gene's germline CDR1 is SQVTM and CDR2 ANQGSEA. This CDR3 is 15 amino acids long. J was trimmed by 4 bases and V by 7 bases; bases with no gene match: 12. The CDR3 DNA reads as TGCAGCGCCGGCGGGGGGGCCGGCCCATCAGATACGCAGTATTTT. This encodes CSAGGGAGPSDTQYF.

In this sample, this clonotype turned up many times. This chain joins TRBV5-1 and TRBJ2-7, with 10 bases lining up with TRBD2. The CDR3 is made up of 15 amino acids. Per germline, CDR1 SGHRS and CDR2 YFSETQ. V lost 1 base to trimming and J lost 5 bases; unmatched junction nucleotides: 6. CDR3 nucleotides: TGCGCCAGCAGCTTGATCTCAGCGGGGGGGGACGAGCAGTACTTC. It specifies CASSLISAGGDEQYF.

This clonotype has at least ten counts. The rearrangement links TRBV5-1 to TRBJ2-7, with TRBD2 matching 7 bases. Trimming at V came to 0 bases and at J to 0 bases, leaving 6 bases not matched to a gene. Germline V gene sequence: CDR1 SGHRS, CDR2 YFSETQ. The CDR3 is made up of 16 amino acids. The CDR3 DNA sequence: TGCGCCAGCAGCTTGGGTCCTAGCGGTAACTCCTACGAGCAGTACTTC. Protein product: CASSLGPSGNSYEQYF.

This chain connects TRBV18 to TRBJ2-1; D could derive from TRBD1 or TRBD2 (5 bases each). Trimming removed 0 bases from V and 4 bases from J, with 16 bases in between. Germline assignment: CDR1 KGHSH and CDR2 LQKENI. The CDR3 is 17 residues long. CDR3 nucleotides: TGTGCCAGCTCACCACCCATCAGGGAGACATGGTACAATGAGCAGTTCTTC. As protein: CASSPPIRETWYNEQFF.

This clonotype showed up just a few times. The J gene is TRBJ2-3, the V gene TRBV2; D unresolved. This CDR3 is built from 13 residues. With 4 bases removed from V and 6 bases from J, the gap between germline ends came to 11 bases. Germline assignment: CDR1 SNHLY and CDR2 FYNNEI. The CDR3 loop is CASSVLPADTQYF. The CDR3 region has the DNA TGTGCCAGCAGTGTCCTGCCCGCCGATACGCAGTATTTT. Using reference TRBV2 and TRBJ2-3 for the parts outside the CDR3, the full variable domain is EPEVTQTPSHQVTQMGQEVILRCVPISNHLYFYWYRQILGQKVEFLVSFYNNEISEKSEIFDDQFSVERPDGSNFTLKIRSTKLEDSAMYFCASSVLPADTQYFGPGTRLTVL.

This clonotype has a count of ten or more. The rearrangement joins TRBV7-7 to TRBJ1-6; D is uncertain. Germline assignment: CDR1 SSHAT and CDR2 FNYEAQ (reference sequence). V shed 4 bases and J shed 6 bases, with 7 bases lying between them. The CDR3 is 13 residues long. CDR3 sequence reads: CASSSGPNSPLHF. Written as DNA, the CDR3 is TGTGCCAGCAGCTCGGGTCCTAATTCACCCCTCCACTTT.

At least ten counts were recorded for this clonotype. The V gene is TRBV2, the J gene TRBJ1-2, with TRBD1 identical over 7 bases. Trimming at V came to 11 bases and at J to 3 bases, leaving 12 bases not matched to a gene. Germline values: CDR1 SNHLY, CDR2 FYNNEI. There are 14 residues in the CDR3. CDR3 DNA sequence: TGTGCCGGTCACACAGGGGCGCCAGACTATGGCTACACCTTC. It encodes CAGHTGAPDYGYTF. The whole variable domain, remainder taken from reference TRBV2 and TRBJ1-2, is EPEVTQTPSHQVTQMGQEVILRCVPISNHLYFYWYRQILGQKVEFLVSFYNNEISEKSEIFDDQFSVERPDGSNFTLKIRSTKLEDSAMYFCAGHTGAPDYGYTFGSGTRLTVV.

In this sample, this clonotype turned up many times. Here the CDR3 reads CASRKTSGGAYYNEQFF. The CDR3 bases are TGCGCCAGCAGAAAGACTAGCGGGGGGGCCTACTACAATGAGCAGTTCTTC. V usage is TRBV5-1 and J usage is TRBJ2-1; TRBD2 agrees at 14 bases. Per the germline V gene, CDR1 is SGHRS and CDR2 is YFSETQ. The junction had 7 bases not matched to a gene; V was cut back by 5 bases and J by 3 bases. This CDR3 region has 17 residues.

There are many counts of this clonotype. The gene calls are TRBV7-9 and TRBJ2-3; 9 nucleotides line up with TRBD1. In germline, CDR1 is SEHNR, CDR2 FQNEAQ (reference sequence). Germline trimming cut 5 bases from V and 5 bases from J; bases unmatched to any gene: 5. The CDR3 totals 14 residues. Written as DNA, the CDR3 is TGTGCCAGCAGCACCACAGGGGGCCTAGATACGCAGTATTTT. It yields the protein CASSTTGGLDTQYF.

The table lists this clonotype with many counts. The chain uses TRBV18 and TRBJ2-1; 9 bases agree with TRBD2. V shed 5 bases and J 2 bases; nucleotides not matched to a gene: 4. Germline V gene sequence: CDR1 KGHSH, CDR2 LQKENI. This CDR3 has 15 residues. The CDR3 DNA reads as TGTGCCAGCTCAGGTGGGACTAGCACCTACAATGAGCAGTTCTTC. Translating it yields CASSGGTSTYNEQFF.

This clonotype was detected ten times or more. The V gene is TRBV7-2, the J gene TRBJ2-7; 10 nucleotides match TRBD1. Germline-derived CDR1 and CDR2 are SGHTA and FQGNSA. With V trimmed by 5 bases and J by 5 bases, 6 bases remained unmatched. This CDR3 has 14 residues. CDR3 DNA sequence: TGTGCCAGCAGCCCGGACAGGGGGAGGAACGAGCAGTACTTC. Translating gives CASSPDRGRNEQYF.

This clonotype occurred many times. The gene calls are TRBV5-1 and TRBJ1-1; no clear D. V was cut by 4 bases and J by 0 bases, with 10 bases left in between. Germline CDR1 and CDR2: SGHRS and YFSETQ. The CDR3 loop spans 14 amino acids. CDR3: CASSQTELNTEAFF. The DNA for the CDR3 is TGCGCCAGCAGCCAGACGGAGTTGAACACTGAAGCTTTCTTT.

About this clonotype itself: The junction does not match germline at one end; this may be a read error. The chain carries TRBV12-3 or TRBV12-4 and TRBJ1-1; 7 bases are shared with TRBD1. The CDR3 consists of 11 residues. The CDR3 spells CASRETGPAVF. The CDR3 bases are TGTGCCAGCAGAGAGACAGGGCCAGCTGTCTTC.

This clonotype appeared many times. This rearrangement joins TRBV9 to TRBJ2-3; 9 positions match TRBD1. This CDR3 comprises 16 residues. With V trimmed by 4 bases and J by 2 bases, 8 bases remained unmatched. In germline, CDR1 is SGDLS, CDR2 YYNGEE. The CDR3 here is CASSPTGTGYTDTQYF. The DNA for the CDR3 is TGTGCCAGCAGCCCAACCGGGACAGGGTACACAGATACGCAGTATTTT.

In its sample, this clonotype was seen many times. The chain joins TRBV5-1 to TRBJ2-5; possibly TRBD1 for D (6 bases). V was pared by 0 bases and J by 5 bases, with 20 bases between. CDR1 is SGHRS and CDR2 is YFSETQ in the germline V gene. The CDR3 has 17 residues. This CDR3 is CASSLANQQGWKETQYF. CDR3 DNA sequence: TGCGCCAGCAGCTTGGCGAACCAACAGGGATGGAAGGAGACCCAGTACTTC. Supplemented by reference TRBV5-1 and TRBJ2-5, the full variable domain reads KAGVTQTPRYLIKTRGQQVTLSCSPISGHRSVSWYQQTPGQGLQFLFEYFSETQRNKGNFPGRFSGRQFSNSRSEMNVSTLELGDSALYLCASSLANQQGWKETQYFGPGTRLLVL.